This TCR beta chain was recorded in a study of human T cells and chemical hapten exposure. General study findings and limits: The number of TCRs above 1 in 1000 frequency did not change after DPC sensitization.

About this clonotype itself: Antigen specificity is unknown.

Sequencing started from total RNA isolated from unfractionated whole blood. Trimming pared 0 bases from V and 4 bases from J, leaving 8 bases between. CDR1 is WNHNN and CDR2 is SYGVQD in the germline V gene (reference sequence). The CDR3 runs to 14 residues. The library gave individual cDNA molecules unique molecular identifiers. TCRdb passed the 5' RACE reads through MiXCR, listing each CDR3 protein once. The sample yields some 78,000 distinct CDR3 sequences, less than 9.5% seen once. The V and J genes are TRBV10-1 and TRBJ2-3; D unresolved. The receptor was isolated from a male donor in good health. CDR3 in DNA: TGCGCCAGCAGTGAGTCAAACCGGGCAGATACGCAGTATTTT. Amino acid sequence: CASSESNRADTQYF.